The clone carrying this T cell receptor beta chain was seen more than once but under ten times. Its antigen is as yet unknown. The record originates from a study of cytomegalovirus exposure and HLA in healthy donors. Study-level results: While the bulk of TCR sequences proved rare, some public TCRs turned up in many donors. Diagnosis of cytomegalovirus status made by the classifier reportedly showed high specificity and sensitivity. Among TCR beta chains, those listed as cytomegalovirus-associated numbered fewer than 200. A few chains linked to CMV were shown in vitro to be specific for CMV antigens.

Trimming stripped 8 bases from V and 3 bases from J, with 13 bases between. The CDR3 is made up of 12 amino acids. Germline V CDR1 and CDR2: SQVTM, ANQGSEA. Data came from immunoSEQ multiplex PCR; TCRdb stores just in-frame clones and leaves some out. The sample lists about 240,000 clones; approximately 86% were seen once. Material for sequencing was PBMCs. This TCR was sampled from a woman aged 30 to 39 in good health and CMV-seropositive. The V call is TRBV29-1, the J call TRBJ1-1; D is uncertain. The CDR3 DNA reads TGCAGCATCGGGCGGGGAGACACTGAAGCTTTCTTT. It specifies CSIGRGDTEAFF.